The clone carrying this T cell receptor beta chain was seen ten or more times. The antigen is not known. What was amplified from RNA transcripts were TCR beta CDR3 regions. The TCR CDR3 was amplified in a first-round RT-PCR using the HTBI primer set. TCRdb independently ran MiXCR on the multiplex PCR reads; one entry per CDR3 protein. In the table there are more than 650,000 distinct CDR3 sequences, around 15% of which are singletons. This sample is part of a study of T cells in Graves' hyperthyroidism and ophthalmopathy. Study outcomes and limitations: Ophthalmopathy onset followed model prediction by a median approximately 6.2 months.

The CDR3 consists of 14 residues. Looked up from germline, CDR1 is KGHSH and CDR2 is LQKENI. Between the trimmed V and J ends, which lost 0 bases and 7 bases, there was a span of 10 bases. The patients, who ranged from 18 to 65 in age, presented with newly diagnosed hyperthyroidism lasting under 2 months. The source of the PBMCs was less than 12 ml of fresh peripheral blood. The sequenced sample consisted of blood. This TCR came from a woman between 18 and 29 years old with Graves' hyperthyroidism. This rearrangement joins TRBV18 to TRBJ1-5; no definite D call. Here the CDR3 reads CASSPPGEVQPQHF. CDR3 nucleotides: TGTGCCAGCTCACCACCCGGCGAAGTGCAGCCCCAGCATTTT.